The 30 T cell receptor beta chains in this list originate from one sample, sequenced in a study of PD-L1 blockade in urothelial cancer. TCRdb's copy holds only in-frame clones and misses some; the assay was immunoSEQ multiplex PCR. The sample carries some 25,000 clones, less than 90% recorded once. The sample here was PBMCs, taken around atezolizumab (anti-PD-L1) treatment. The receptors derive from a man aged 55 to 70 with urothelial cancer.

This chain joins TRBV5-1 and TRBJ2-2, with D tentatively TRBD2 (5 bases). The CDR3 spans 14 residues. Germline loops: CDR1 SGHRS, CDR2 YFSETQ. V lost 5 bases to trimming and J lost 6 bases, with 14 bases between them. CDR3 sequence reads: CASRQASSSGELFF. For the CDR3, the DNA is TGCGCCAGCAGACAAGCTTCTAGCTCCGGGGAGCTGTTTTTT.

The genes are TRBV6-5 and TRBJ1-1; the match to TRBD1 covers 10 bases. Germline CDR1 is MNHEY and CDR2 is SVGAGI. The CDR3 runs to 14 residues. V trimming: 8 bases; J trimming: 6 bases; junction bases outside the gene matches: 9. In nucleotides, the CDR3 is TGTGCCAGCTTGGAGACAGGGGGCATGGCTGAAGCTTTCTTT. Translated, it gives CASLETGGMAEAFF.

The chain joins TRBV7-2 to TRBJ1-4; no definite D call. V lost 1 base to trimming and J lost 3 bases, with 12 bases between them. CDR3 length: 16 residues. Germline assignment: CDR1 SGHTA and CDR2 FQGNSA. The CDR3 spells CASSLEGGRPNEKLFF. DNA of the CDR3: TGTGCCAGCAGCTTAGAGGGAGGGAGACCTAATGAAAAACTGTTTTTT. Full variable domain (outside the CDR3, taken from reference TRBV7-2 and TRBJ1-4): GAGVSQSPSNKVTEKGKDVELRCDPISGHTALYWYRQSLGQGLEFLIYFQGNSAPDKSGLPSDRFSAERTGGSVSTLTIQRTQQEDSAVYLCASSLEGGRPNEKLFFGSGTQLSVL.

DNA for the CDR3: TGCAGCGTTGAAACAGGGGTTTTCACCGGGGAGCTGTTTTTT. It yields the protein CSVETGVFTGELFF. The rearrangement joins TRBV29-1 to TRBJ2-2, with TRBD1 identical over 7 bases. With V trimmed by 2 bases and J by 4 bases, 4 bases remained unmatched. There are 14 residues in the CDR3. Germline CDR1 and CDR2: SQVTM and ANQGSEA.

The CDR3 loop reads CASRTGLAGTDTQYF. In DNA, the CDR3 is TGTGCCAGCAGGACGGGACTAGCGGGTACAGATACGCAGTATTTT. The chain joins TRBV6-5 to TRBJ2-3, with 12 positions matching TRBD2. V trimming: 6 bases; J trimming: 3 bases; junction bases outside the gene matches: 4. CDR1 is MNHEY, CDR2 SVGAGI, per germline. This CDR3 has 15 residues.

The chain recombines TRBV10-2 with TRBJ2-1; 7 bases align to TRBD1. The germline CDR1 and CDR2 sequences are WSHSY and SAAADI. The CDR3 loop spans 13 amino acids. After removal of 6 bases from V and 8 bases from J, the junction contained 7 bases not matched to a gene. CDR3 region: CASREQGIDEQFF. In DNA, the CDR3 is TGCGCCAGCAGGGAACAGGGGATCGATGAGCAGTTCTTC.

The V gene is TRBV5-3, the J gene TRBJ2-1; D gene unclear. TRBV5-3 has ORF status, its function being uncertain. The CDR3 sequence is 12 residues long. Trimming removed 0 bases from V and 9 bases from J, with 7 bases in between. CDR3 loop: CARSLVEIEQFF. Here the CDR3 DNA reads TGTGCCAGAAGCTTGGTCGAGATTGAGCAGTTCTTC.

The rearrangement links TRBV11-2 to TRBJ2-5; 7 positions agree with TRBD2. Per germline, CDR1 SGHAT and CDR2 FQNNGV. V shed 0 bases, J shed 2 bases, and the junction held 9 bases outside the gene matches. The CDR3 has 17 residues. The CDR3 region is CASSLEMGGGIQETQYF. In DNA form, the CDR3 reads TGTGCCAGCAGCTTAGAGATGGGGGGGGGAATACAAGAGACCCAGTACTTC.

The chain couples TRBV18 to TRBJ1-1; D is perhaps TRBD1 (5 bases). This CDR3 contains 13 residues. The germline V gene encodes CDR1 KGHSH and CDR2 LQKENI. V lost 4 bases and J 1 base, leaving 7 bases between the germline ends. CDR3 coding DNA: TGTGCCAGCTCACGCGGGGCGAACACTGAAGCTTTCTTT. Its translation: CASSRGANTEAFF.

The chain is built from TRBV27 and TRBJ1-1; tentatively, D is TRBD1 (6 bases). Trimming cost V 1 base and J 7 bases, with 10 bases left between them. The CDR3 loop spans 13 amino acids. From germline, CDR1 is MNHEY and CDR2 SMNVEV (reference sequence). For the CDR3, the DNA is TGTGCCAGCAGTTTATGGGTGGACAGTGAAGCTTTCTTT. Translated: CASSLWVDSEAFF.

This clone was counted a few times. CDR3 bases: TGTGCCAGCAGTGAAGCAATTCAGGGGTGGGAGCAGTACTTC. Translating it yields CASSEAIQGWEQYF. The chain carries TRBV6-1 and TRBJ2-7; perhaps TRBD1 as D (6 bases). V lost 0 bases to trimming and J lost 7 bases, with 13 bases between them. The germline gives CDR1 MNHNS, CDR2 SASEGT. This CDR3 is built from 14 residues.

This rearrangement joins TRBV5-1 to TRBJ2-5, with 8 positions matching TRBD2. V dropped 5 bases and J dropped 3; count of bases not matched to a gene: 12. Germline V gives CDR1 SGHRS, CDR2 YFSETQ. The CDR3 is 16 amino acids. This CDR3 reads CASRPGGRGTKETQYF. The CDR3 DNA sequence: TGCGCCAGCAGACCGGGGGGGAGAGGTACGAAAGAGACCCAGTACTTC.

V and J are TRBV5-6 and TRBJ2-1, with TRBD2 matching over 13 bases. From germline, CDR1 is SGHDT and CDR2 YYEEEE. The CDR3 is 19 amino acids. The J segment lost 3 bases and the V segment lost 4 bases, leaving 13 bases of the junction unmatched. In nucleotides, the CDR3 is TGTGCCAGCAGCCCGGGACTAGCGGGAAAGGAGGGGGTCTACAATGAGCAGTTCTTC. Amino acid sequence: CASSPGLAGKEGVYNEQFF.

The chain uses TRBV6-5 and TRBJ1-3; D remains ambiguous. The germline V gene has CDR1 MNHEY and CDR2 SVGAGI. V gave up 6 bases and J gave up 0 bases, with 6 bases separating them. The CDR3 spans 13 residues. DNA for the CDR3: TGTGCCAGCAGACCCAGCTCTGGAAACACCATATATTTT. Translation gives CASRPSSGNTIYF.

The gene calls are TRBV5-1 and TRBJ1-2, with D perhaps matching TRBD1 (6 bases). CDR3 length: 13 amino acids. V was cut by 0 bases and J by 8 bases, with 11 bases left in between. The germline V gene encodes CDR1 SGHRS and CDR2 YFSETQ. CDR3 bases: TGCGCCAGCAGCTTGGAAGGGGGTGGGGGCTACACCTTC. Residues: CASSLEGGGGYTF.

J is TRBJ1-6 and V is TRBV11-1, with a possible D match to TRBD1 (6 bases). Looked up from germline, CDR1 is SGHAT and CDR2 is FQDESV (reference sequence). Trimming removed 6 bases at V and 9 bases at J, with 24 bases between. There are 17 residues in the CDR3. CDR3: CASSPLIGGGQRSPLHF. The DNA of the CDR3 is TGTGCCAGCAGTCCTCTTATTGGGGGCGGGCAGCGTTCACCCCTCCACTTT.

The J gene is TRBJ2-3, the V gene TRBV23-1; tentatively, D is TRBD1 (6 bases). TRBV23-1 is identified as an open reading frame with a role that is uncertain. This CDR3 region has 18 residues. Between the trimmed V and J ends, which lost 0 bases and 2 bases, there was a span of 18 bases. The CDR3 nucleotides are TGCGCCAGCAGTCAATCCCTCCCAGGACAGCATCTCACAGATACGCAGTATTTT. Amino acid sequence: CASSQSLPGQHLTDTQYF.

The rearrangement joins TRBV9 to TRBJ2-3; maybe TRBD1 (5 bases). The CDR3 contains 13 residues. The germline CDR1 and CDR2 sequences are SGDLS and YYNGEE. V was cut by 4 bases and J by 4 bases, with 10 bases left in between. In DNA, the CDR3 is TGTGCCAGCAGCCCTACAGGAGCAGATACGCAGTATTTT. Protein sequence: CASSPTGADTQYF.

This clone is a singleton in its sample. A junction end diverges from the germline sequence, so it may reflect a read error. The V and J genes are TRBV6-1 and TRBJ2-3, with D possibly matching TRBD1 (6 bases). Germline V CDR1 and CDR2: MNHNS, SASEGT. The CDR3 spans 16 residues. Written as DNA, the CDR3 is TGTGCCAGCAGAGAAGACAGGTCCACGTTCACAGATACGCAGTATTTT. The encoded protein is CASREDRSTFTDTQYF.

The rearrangement links TRBV5-1 to TRBJ2-7, with 7 bases identical to TRBD1. The length of the CDR3 is 15 residues. Germline V gene lookup returns CDR1 SGHRS and CDR2 YFSETQ. The J segment lost 0 bases and the V segment lost 0 bases, leaving 3 bases of the junction unmatched. CDR3 bases: TGCGCCAGCAGCTTGGGGGGACAGAACTCCTACGAGCAGTACTTC. It yields the protein CASSLGGQNSYEQYF. Variable domain in full (rest from reference TRBV5-1 and TRBJ2-7): KAGVTQTPRYLIKTRGQQVTLSCSPISGHRSVSWYQQTPGQGLQFLFEYFSETQRNKGNFPGRFSGRQFSNSRSEMNVSTLELGDSALYLCASSLGGQNSYEQYFGPGTRLTVT.

The V gene is TRBV12-5, the J gene TRBJ1-2; D is ambiguous. Germline CDR1 is LGHNT and CDR2 is FRNRAP. Deletions cut 0 bases from V and 2 bases from J, with 4 bases between. The CDR3 runs to 13 residues. CDR3 protein: CASGLVRNYGYTF. The CDR3 bases are TGTGCTAGTGGTTTGGTACGGAACTATGGCTACACCTTC.

The V call is TRBV29-1, the J call TRBJ2-7, with TRBD2 matching over 8 bases. Germline assignment: CDR1 SQVTM and CDR2 ANQGSEA. V trimming: 1 base; J trimming: 3 bases; junction bases outside the gene matches: 2. The CDR3 loop spans 13 amino acids. CDR3 coding DNA: TGCAGCGTTGAAGCGAGCGGGGGCTACGAGCAGTACTTC. Protein: CSVEASGGYEQYF.

The CDR3 DNA reads TGTGCCAGCAGCCTAGGACAGGGTACCTTTGAAGCTTTCTTT. Its protein product is CASSLGQGTFEAFF. The V call is TRBV11-1, the J call TRBJ1-1, with 8 bases matching TRBD1. V was clipped by 5 bases and J by 7 bases; unmatched bases: 9. The germline CDR1 and CDR2 sequences are SGHAT and FQDESV (reference sequence). This CDR3 is 14 amino acids long.

The chain is built from TRBV6-4 and TRBJ2-3, with a tentative D call TRBD2 (6 bases). The V gene lost 2 bases and the J gene lost 2 bases, with 8 bases spanning the gap. CDR3 length: 14 residues. CDR1 is MRHNA, CDR2 SNTAGT, per germline. The CDR3 spells CASSDGRDTDTQYF. In DNA form, the CDR3 reads TGTGCCAGCAGTGACGGGCGGGACACAGATACGCAGTATTTT.

V and J are TRBV2 and TRBJ1-3; D possibly corresponds to TRBD1 (6 bases). The CDR3 extends over 14 amino acids. The germline V gene encodes CDR1 SNHLY and CDR2 FYNNEI. Trimming removed 6 bases at V and 3 bases at J, with 12 bases between. CDR3: CASRLQGGGNTIYF. The CDR3 DNA reads as TGTGCCAGCAGGCTACAGGGTGGTGGAAACACCATATATTTT.

The V and J genes are TRBV6-5 and TRBJ2-1; D gene ambiguous. V was cut by 2 bases and J by 4 bases, with 6 bases left in between. Germline V gene lookup returns CDR1 MNHEY and CDR2 SVGAGI. The CDR3 totals 13 residues. CDR3 region: CASSYTGYNEQFF. CDR3 nucleotides: TGTGCCAGCAGTTACACGGGTTACAATGAGCAGTTCTTC.

The chain recombines TRBV6-1 with TRBJ1-1, with 7 bases that match TRBD1. Losses at the gene ends were 4 bases for V and 5 bases for J; bases not matched to a gene: 19. This CDR3 contains 18 residues. CDR1 and CDR2 from the germline V gene are MNHNS and SASEGT. Here the CDR3 DNA reads TGTGCCAGCAGTGTCACTCCCCCTTGGACAGGTGGAGGGACTGAAGCTTTCTTT. This sequence encodes CASSVTPPWTGGGTEAFF.

This chain uses TRBV6-1 with TRBJ1-2; TRBD1 agrees at 8 bases. This CDR3 is built from 14 residues. With 2 bases clipped from V and 7 bases from J, the junction kept 6 bases outside the gene matches. The germline gives CDR1 MNHNS, CDR2 SASEGT. CDR3 sequence: CASSESQGARGYTF. CDR3 in DNA: TGTGCCAGCAGTGAAAGTCAGGGGGCGCGTGGCTACACCTTC.

Here the CDR3 reads CASSLGQGGYEQYF. CDR3 bases: TGTGCCAGCAGCTTGGGACAGGGAGGCTACGAGCAGTACTTC. The chain carries TRBV11-2 and TRBJ2-7; TRBD1 matches 9 bases. Germline V lookup: CDR1 SGHAT, CDR2 FQNNGV. The CDR3 is made up of 14 amino acids. The junction had 3 bases not matched to a gene; V was cut back by 3 bases and J by 3 bases.

The V and J genes are TRBV6-5 and TRBJ1-4, with D hard to call. Germline V gives CDR1 MNHEY, CDR2 SVGAGI. V was clipped by 6 bases and J by 8 bases, with 16 bases between them. This CDR3 is 14 amino acids long. The CDR3 DNA follows: TGTGCCAGCAGGGAGCCGCGGGGTGGGGAAAAACTGTTTTTT. This translates into CASREPRGGEKLFF.